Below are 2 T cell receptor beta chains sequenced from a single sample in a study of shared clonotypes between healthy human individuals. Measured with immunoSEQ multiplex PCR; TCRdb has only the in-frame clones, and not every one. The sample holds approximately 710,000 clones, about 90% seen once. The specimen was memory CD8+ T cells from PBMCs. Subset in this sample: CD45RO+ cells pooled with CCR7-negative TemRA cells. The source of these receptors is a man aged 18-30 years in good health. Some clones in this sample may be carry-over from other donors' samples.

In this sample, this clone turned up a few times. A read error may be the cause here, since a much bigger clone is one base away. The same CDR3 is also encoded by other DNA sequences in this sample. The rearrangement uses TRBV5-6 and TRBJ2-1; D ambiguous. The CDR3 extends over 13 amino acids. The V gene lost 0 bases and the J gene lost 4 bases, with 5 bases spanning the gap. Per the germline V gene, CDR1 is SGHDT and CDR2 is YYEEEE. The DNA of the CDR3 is TGTGCCAGCAGCTTGGAACTTTACAATGAGCAGTTCTTC. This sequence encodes CASSLELYNEQFF. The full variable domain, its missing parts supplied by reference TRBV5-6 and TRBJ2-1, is DAGVTQSPTHLIKTRGQQVTLRCSPKSGHDTVSWYQQALGQGPQFIFQYYEEEERQRGNFPDRFSGHQFPNYSSELNVNALLLGDSALYLCASSLELYNEQFFGPGTRLTVL.

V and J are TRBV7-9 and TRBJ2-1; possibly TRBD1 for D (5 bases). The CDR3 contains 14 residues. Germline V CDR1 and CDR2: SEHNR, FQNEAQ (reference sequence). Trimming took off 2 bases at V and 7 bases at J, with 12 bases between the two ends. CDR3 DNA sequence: TGTGCCAGCAGCTTATATCAGGGTATGAATGAGCAGTTCTTC. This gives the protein CASSLYQGMNEQFF.